Given below is one T cell receptor beta chain in context. Primers included in the PCR were 60 Vbeta and 13 Jbeta primers. The repertoire was sequenced with immunoSEQ multiplex PCR; TCRdb's copy has only in-frame clones and lacks some. The table counts approximately 58,000 clones; around 10% lies in the top ten. Germline trimming cut 11 bases from V and 3 bases from J; bases unmatched to any gene: 5. The germline gives CDR1 SEHNR, CDR2 FQNEAQ (reference sequence). The CDR3 runs to 13 residues. This sample is drawn from a study of cytomegalovirus exposure and HLA in healthy donors. Study details: HLA-typed donors contributed about 85 million unique TCRs, which were held in an early data release.

This rearrangement joins TRBV7-9 to TRBJ2-3; 10 positions match TRBD2. The sample was PBMCs. This receptor was taken from a woman between 50 and 59 years old in good health and CMV-seropositive. The chain's CDR3 is CAGVLAGTDTQYF. DNA for the CDR3: TGTGCCGGAGTACTAGCGGGGACAGATACGCAGTATTTT.